The 18 T cell receptor beta chains below come from one sample, sequenced in a study of T cells in Graves' hyperthyroidism and ophthalmopathy. From RNA transcripts, TCR beta CDR3 regions were amplified. During a first-round RT-PCR of the TCR CDR3, the HTBI primer set was used. TCRdb reprocessed the multiplex PCR reads with MiXCR, giving one entry per CDR3 protein. Among roughly 570,000 distinct CDR3 sequences listed, 40% to 55% were seen once. The sample consisted of peripheral blood or thyroid tissue (not recorded which). Source of these receptors: a woman aged 18-29 years with Graves' hyperthyroidism.

This clonotype was recorded at least ten times. This rearrangement joins TRBV4-3 to TRBJ1-1; D gene uncertain. The CDR3 consists of 15 residues. Trimming removed 1 base at V and 4 bases at J, with 13 bases between. Germline V gene data show CDR1 as LGHNA and CDR2 as YSLEER. CDR3 sequence: CASSQGSMSPTEAFF. DNA for the CDR3: TGCGCCAGCAGCCAAGGATCAATGAGTCCCACTGAAGCTTTCTTT.

Many counts were recorded for this clonotype. The chain carries TRBV25-1 and TRBJ1-2, with TRBD1 matching over 11 bases. The V gene end was trimmed by 4 bases and the J gene end by 3 bases; junction bases not matched to a gene: 4. Germline V gene lookup returns CDR1 MGHDK and CDR2 SYGVNS. The CDR3 sequence is 15 residues long. The CDR3 here is CASSGTGGAYYGYTF. CDR3 sequence (DNA): TGTGCCAGCAGTGGGACAGGGGGCGCTTACTATGGCTACACCTTC.

The chain recombines TRBV7-9 with TRBJ2-1, with 16 bases matching TRBD2. The J call is in doubt because the DNA end fits TRBJ2-7 better. CDR1 and CDR2 (germline): SEHNR, FQNEAQ (reference sequence). CDR3 length: 19 amino acids. The CDR3 reads CASSLILGLAGGRYNEQYF. In nucleotides, the CDR3 is TGTGCCAGCAGCTTAATCCTGGGACTAGCGGGAGGGCGATACAATGAGCAGTACTTC.

This clonotype was observed at least ten times. This rearrangement joins TRBV19 to TRBJ2-7, with D tentatively TRBD1 (7 bases). Per germline, CDR1 LNHDA and CDR2 SQIVND (reference sequence). With 10 bases removed from V and 3 bases from J, the gap between germline ends came to 13 bases. The CDR3 is made up of 12 amino acids. CDR3 nucleotide sequence: TGTGCCACTAGACAGGGAGGCTACGAGCAGTACTTC. Amino acid sequence: CATRQGGYEQYF.

The chain couples TRBV7-2 to TRBJ1-4; D uncertain. The length of the CDR3 is 15 residues. Germline-derived CDR1 and CDR2 are SGHTA and FQGNSA. Trimming pared 1 base from V and 12 bases from J, leaving 18 bases between. This CDR3 is CASSLGSGVRGQLFF. CDR3 in DNA: TGTGCCAGCAGCTTAGGGTCTGGGGTCCGTGGGCAACTGTTTTTT.

The V gene is TRBV24-1, the J gene TRBJ2-1; 8 bases fit TRBD1. CDR1 is KGHDR and CDR2 is SFDVKD in the germline V gene. This CDR3 spans 16 amino acids. The V gene end was trimmed by 0 bases and the J gene end by 0 bases; junction bases not matched to a gene: 0. DNA for the CDR3: TGTGCCACCAGTGATTTGACAGGGGGCTCCTACAATGAGCAGTTCTTC. Its protein is CATSDLTGGSYNEQFF.

In the case of this clonotype: A read error may be the cause here, since a much bigger clone is one base away. This chain links TRBV5-1 with TRBJ2-5; TRBD1 might be the D (6 bases). CDR1 is SGHRS, CDR2 YFSETQ, per germline. The CDR3 is made up of 15 amino acids. The CDR3 DNA is TGCACCAGCAGCTTATTGACAGGTGGCCAAGAGACCCAGTACTTC. Amino acids: CTSSLLTGGQETQYF.

V and J are TRBV10-3 and TRBJ1-5, with TRBD1 as a possible D gene (5 bases). Germline CDR1 is ENHRY and CDR2 is SYGVKD. Deletions cut 6 bases from V and 3 bases from J, with 12 bases between. The CDR3 loop spans 14 amino acids. The DNA for the CDR3 is TGTGCCATCAGAGGGGAGGTGAACAATCAGCCCCAGCATTTT. Translated: CAIRGEVNNQPQHF.

This clonotype was observed at least ten times. The chain employs TRBV7-6 and TRBJ1-3; TRBD1 agrees at 7 bases. This CDR3 is 16 amino acids long. The V segment lost 1 base and the J segment 4 bases; nucleotides outside the gene matches: 7. Germline V gene sequence: CDR1 SGHVS, CDR2 FNYEAQ. DNA for the CDR3: TGTGCCAGCAGCTTAGACCCAACAGGGGTGGGAAACACCATATATTTT. Translated: CASSLDPTGVGNTIYF.

This clonotype was seen repeatedly, ten times or more. The chain joins TRBV7-8 to TRBJ2-5; D is ambiguous. The ends were cut back, 3 bases at V and 5 bases at J, with 13 bases in the middle. Germline V gene data show CDR1 as SGHVS and CDR2 as FQNEAQ. This CDR3 contains 14 residues. Here the CDR3 reads CASSFGLPGETQYF. The CDR3 region has the DNA TGTGCCAGCAGCTTCGGGTTGCCCGGGGAGACCCAGTACTTC.

J is TRBJ2-7 and V is TRBV7-9; 9 positions match TRBD1. Germline V gene data show CDR1 as SEHNR and CDR2 as FQNEAQ (reference sequence). V shed 8 bases, J shed 6 bases, and the junction held 8 bases outside the gene matches. This CDR3 is built from 13 residues. The DNA for the CDR3 is TGTGCCAGCGGGGGGACAGGGCAAGGCGAGCAGTACTTC. Translation: CASGGTGQGEQYF.

Comment on this clonotype: The germline gene is not matched at one end of the junction; a read error may be the cause. The chain employs TRBV4-1 and TRBJ1-4; D might be TRBD1 (5 bases). CDR1 MGHRA and CDR2 YSYEKL come from the germline V gene. The CDR3 has 14 amino acids. The CDR3 loop reads CASSLRATDEKLFF. The CDR3 coding sequence is TGTGCCAGCAGCTTAAGAGCGACAGATGAAAAACTGTTTTTT.

This clonotype came up many times. The genes are TRBV20-1 and TRBJ1-6; D is undetermined. Germline V gives CDR1 DFQATT, CDR2 SNEGSKA (reference sequence). The CDR3 spans 15 residues. The germline V and J ends were trimmed by 5 bases and 4 bases, with 15 bases remaining between them. The CDR3: CSALDGKDYNSPLHF. The CDR3 DNA is TGCAGTGCTCTGGACGGGAAGGATTATAATTCACCCCTCCACTTT.

This clonotype came up many times. The chain joins TRBV2 to TRBJ2-2; D is uncertain. Trimming removed 8 bases from V and 5 bases from J, with 3 bases in between. CDR3 length equals 10 residues. CDR1 SNHLY and CDR2 FYNNEI come from the germline V gene. The DNA for the CDR3 is TGTGCCAGCCGTACCGGGGAGCTGTTTTTT. As protein: CASRTGELFF.

The chain couples TRBV2 to TRBJ2-7, with 9 bases aligning to TRBD2. V lost 2 bases, J lost 7 bases, and 6 bases stayed unmatched. CDR3 length: 14 amino acids. The germline gives CDR1 SNHLY, CDR2 FYNNEI. In nucleotides, the CDR3 is TGTGCCAGCAGTGAACTAGCGGGACACAATGAGCAGTACTTC. Amino acids: CASSELAGHNEQYF.

A remark on this clonotype: The junction differs from germline at one of its ends, possibly a read error. The chain combines TRBV29-1 with TRBJ1-1, with unresolved D. There are 14 residues in the CDR3. Germline CDR1 reads SQVTM; CDR2 reads ANQGSEA. The CDR3 here is CSVGNSLVNNEAFF. Written as DNA, the CDR3 is TGCAGCGTTGGGAACTCACTAGTGAACAATGAAGCTTTCTTT. Looking up the rest from reference TRBV29-1 and TRBJ1-1 gives the full variable domain: SAVISQKPSRDICQRGTSLTIQCQVDSQVTMMFWYRQQPGQSLTLIATANQGSEATYESGFVIDKFPISRPNLTFSTLTVSNMSPEDSSIYLCSVGNSLVNNEAFFGQGTRLTVV.

This clonotype was seen many times. The chain recombines TRBV24-1 with TRBJ2-7; 9 bases map to TRBD1. The CDR3 extends over 16 amino acids. Per the germline V gene, CDR1 is KGHDR and CDR2 is SFDVKD. The V gene end was trimmed by 3 bases and the J gene end by 2 bases; junction bases not matched to a gene: 7. The CDR3 nucleotides are TGTGCCACCAGTGATCCCGCCGGGACAGGGACCTACGAGCAGTACTTC. Encoded protein: CATSDPAGTGTYEQYF.

This rearrangement joins TRBV29-1 to TRBJ2-1; a possible D gene is TRBD1 (5 bases). This CDR3 spans 11 amino acids. CDR1 is SQVTM and CDR2 is ANQGSEA in the germline V gene. The V end lost 6 bases, the J end lost 5 bases, and 8 bases lay between the germline ends. The CDR3 DNA reads as TGCAGCGTGCCGACAGACAATGAGCAGTTCTTC. Protein: CSVPTDNEQFF.